A single sample is the source of the 5 T cell receptor beta chains below, sequenced in a study of tumor-infiltrating T cells and Merkel cell polyomavirus. Study in general: The T cells studied were KLL-specific CD8+ cells against Merkel polyomavirus.

All patients' tumors stained robustly positive for Merkel cell polyomavirus Large T antigen by immunohistochemistry. Using immunoSEQ multiplex PCR, the repertoire was profiled, and TCRdb retains in-frame clones only, with some absent. Of 26,000 or so clones listed, nearly 90% are singletons. The sequencing sample was made of lymph node tissue. Receptors were obtained from a man aged 45-65 years with Merkel cell carcinoma.

The V and J genes are TRBV29-1 and TRBJ2-1; 8 bases are a match to TRBD1. The CDR3 totals 15 residues. Looked up from germline, CDR1 is SQVTM and CDR2 is ANQGSEA. Losses at the gene ends were 6 bases for V and 5 bases for J; bases not matched to a gene: 12. In DNA, the CDR3 is TGCAGCGTAGGACAGGGTACTAGACCCCACAATGAGCAGTTCTTC. Translating gives CSVGQGTRPHNEQFF.

The rearrangement joins TRBV5-5 to TRBJ1-1; D is ambiguous. V was pared by 1 base and J by 0 bases, with 13 bases between. CDR1 is SGHKS and CDR2 is YYEKEE in the germline V gene (reference sequence). The CDR3 is 16 residues long. The CDR3, as DNA: TGTGCCAGCAGCTTGAGCACGGACTACATGAACACTGAAGCTTTCTTT. This sequence encodes CASSLSTDYMNTEAFF.

This clone was detected only once. The chain's CDR3 is CASRRLGSGNTEQFF. In DNA form, the CDR3 reads TGTGCCAGCAGGAGACTGGGCAGCGGGAACACTGAGCAGTTCTTC. This chain connects TRBV6-1 to TRBJ2-1; 7 bases agree with TRBD2. The CDR3 runs 15 residues. The germline gives CDR1 MNHNS, CDR2 SASEGT. J lost 9 bases, V lost 6 bases, and 14 bases had no gene match.

The chain has TRBV7-3 and TRBJ2-1; 8 nucleotides agree with TRBD1. With 7 bases clipped from V and 0 bases from J, the junction kept 8 bases outside the gene matches. The CDR3 is made up of 16 amino acids. Germline V CDR1 and CDR2: SGHTA, FQGTGA. This CDR3 reads CASKPGGTGSYNEQFF. Here the CDR3 DNA reads TGTGCCAGCAAACCAGGGGGGACAGGCTCCTACAATGAGCAGTTCTTC.

The gene calls are TRBV9 and TRBJ2-3, with D possibly TRBD2 on 6 matching bases. The germline V gene has CDR1 SGDLS and CDR2 YYNGEE. This CDR3 is built from 16 residues. Trimming removed 1 base at V and 2 bases at J, with 14 bases between. CDR3 residues: CASSVSQREPTDTQYF. CDR3 DNA sequence: TGTGCCAGCAGCGTATCGCAACGGGAGCCCACAGATACGCAGTATTTT.